One sample yielded the 15 T cell receptor beta chains listed below, sequenced in a study of T cell repertoires in cytomegalovirus infection. The antigens these receptors bind are not known. TCRdb reprocessed the reads via MiXCR and lists one record per CDR3 protein. The sample shows approximately 770,000 distinct CDR3 sequences, 25% to 30% of them seen only once. The sequencing used cultured CD8+ T cells from PBMCs, collected from culture after CMV antigen stimulation. These receptors came from a human donor in good health (CMV status not recorded). Some clones in this sample may be carry-over from other donors' samples.

Only a few counts were recorded for this clonotype. This rearrangement joins TRBV19 to TRBJ2-1, with 10 positions matching TRBD1. This CDR3 region has 14 residues. Germline values: CDR1 LNHDA, CDR2 SQIVND (reference sequence). J lost 8 bases, V lost 4 bases, and 5 bases had no gene match. In DNA, the CDR3 is TGTGCCAGTAGTAGACAGGGGGCCGTCTATGAGCAGTTCTTC. This encodes CASSRQGAVYEQFF. The complete variable domain, with remaining parts taken from reference TRBV19 and TRBJ2-1, reads DGGITQSPKYLFRKEGQNVTLSCEQNLNHDAMYWYRQDPGQGLRLIYYSQIVNDFQKGDIAEGYSVSREKKESFPLTVTSAQKNPTAFYLCASSRQGAVYEQFFGPGTRLTVL.

The rearrangement joins TRBV9 to TRBJ2-3; TRBD1 aligns across 7 bases. The CDR3 runs to 16 residues. CDR1 is SGDLS, CDR2 YYNGEE, per germline. The junction had 9 bases not matched to a gene; V was cut back by 3 bases and J by 2 bases. CDR3: CASSAGQRKVTDTQYF. The DNA for the CDR3 is TGTGCCAGCAGCGCGGGACAGAGAAAGGTCACAGATACGCAGTATTTT.

This clonotype was observed a handful of times. V and J are TRBV6-5 and TRBJ2-3, with TRBD1 identical over 7 bases. The CDR3 extends over 16 amino acids. Per the germline V gene, CDR1 is MNHEY and CDR2 is SVGAGI. After removal of 5 bases from V and 1 base from J, the junction contained 9 bases not matched to a gene. The CDR3 loop reads CASSNRQGVGTDTQYF. For the CDR3, the DNA is TGTGCCAGCAGTAATCGACAGGGTGTTGGCACAGATACGCAGTATTTT.

This clonotype was observed a single time. The chain combines TRBV10-3 with TRBJ2-3; D ambiguous. The CDR3 totals 12 residues. Germline assignment: CDR1 ENHRY and CDR2 SYGVKD. Trimming removed 6 bases at V and 3 bases at J, with 7 bases between. The CDR3 DNA reads as TGTGCCATCAGACTACAAACAGATACGCAGTATTTT. Its protein product is CAIRLQTDTQYF.

CDR3 nucleotides: TGCGCCAGCAGTGAGTTCATGACTAGCGGGGGACTCACAGATACGCAGTATTTT. Translation gives CASSEFMTSGGLTDTQYF. The V gene is TRBV10-1, the J gene TRBJ2-3, with 12 bases matching TRBD2. The CDR3 runs to 18 residues. The J segment lost 2 bases and the V segment lost 1 base, leaving 7 bases of the junction unmatched. CDR1 is WNHNN, CDR2 SYGVQD, per germline (reference sequence).

The chain couples TRBV27 to TRBJ2-3; possible D gene TRBD2, 6 bases. The CDR3 sequence is 16 residues long. Trimming took off 2 bases at V and 7 bases at J, with 19 bases between the two ends. Germline CDR1 reads MNHEY; CDR2 reads SMNVEV (reference sequence). The CDR3 spells CASSLGVLARGNTQYF. As DNA, the CDR3 is TGTGCCAGCAGTTTAGGCGTATTGGCCCGGGGGAATACGCAGTATTTT.

CDR3 DNA: TGTGCCAGCAGCTCCCTGACTGAAATACTTAATGAGCAGTTCTTC. Translation: CASSSLTEILNEQFF. The V gene is TRBV7-6, the J gene TRBJ2-1; D ambiguous. CDR3 length: 15 residues. Deletions cut 4 bases from V and 7 bases from J, with 17 bases between. Germline V CDR1 and CDR2: SGHVS, FNYEAQ.

The rearrangement joins TRBV6-6 to TRBJ2-1; possibly TRBD1 for D (5 bases). This CDR3 is 15 amino acids long. Trimming removed 2 bases from V and 0 bases from J, with 8 bases in between. Germline CDR1 is MNHNY and CDR2 is SVGAGI (reference sequence). The CDR3 loop reads CASSYGHRSYNEQFF. The CDR3 region has the DNA TGTGCCAGCAGTTACGGACACCGCTCCTACAATGAGCAGTTCTTC.

The rearrangement uses TRBV20-1 and TRBJ2-6; 9 bases fit TRBD1. The CDR3 extends over 15 amino acids. The V gene's germline CDR1 is DFQATT and CDR2 SNEGSKA (reference sequence). The V gene end was trimmed by 3 bases and the J gene end by 0 bases; junction bases not matched to a gene: 0. The CDR3 is CSARDRGSGANVLTF. The CDR3 DNA reads TGCAGTGCTAGGGACAGGGGCTCTGGGGCCAACGTCCTGACTTTC.

The chain's CDR3 is CSAQGGTNEKLFF. The DNA for the CDR3 is TGCAGCGCCCAAGGGGGTACTAATGAAAAACTGTTTTTT. V is TRBV29-1 and J is TRBJ1-4, with a possible D match to TRBD1 (6 bases). This CDR3 has 13 residues. Trimming shortened V by 7 bases and J by 2 bases, and 11 bases separated the two germline ends. The germline V gene has CDR1 SQVTM and CDR2 ANQGSEA. The full variable domain, with the rest looked up from reference TRBV29-1 and TRBJ1-4, is SAVISQKPSRDICQRGTSLTIQCQVDSQVTMMFWYRQQPGQSLTLIATANQGSEATYESGFVIDKFPISRPNLTFSTLTVSNMSPEDSSIYLCSAQGGTNEKLFFGSGTQLSVL.

The CDR3 nucleotides read TGTGCCAGCAGCGTAGGGGGGGGGACAGGGACAGATACGCAGTATTTT. Translating it yields CASSVGGGTGTDTQYF. The chain has TRBV9 and TRBJ2-3; TRBD1 agrees at 9 bases. V was clipped by 0 bases and J by 3 bases; unmatched bases: 5. The CDR3 runs to 16 residues. Per germline, CDR1 SGDLS and CDR2 YYNGEE.

The V and J genes are TRBV7-9 and TRBJ2-7; D is uncertain. The V and J ends lost 5 bases and 3 bases respectively, with 11 bases between them. CDR3 length: 13 amino acids. Per the germline V gene, CDR1 is SEHNR and CDR2 is FQNEAQ (reference sequence). CDR3 sequence reads: CASSQTENYEQYV. CDR3 in DNA: TGTGCCAGCAGCCAAACAGAAAACTACGAGCAGTACGTC.

This clonotype was detected only a few times. This chain uses TRBV28 with TRBJ1-2; 9 bases map to TRBD1. The CDR3 is 14 residues long. In germline, CDR1 is MDHEN, CDR2 SYDVKM. V was clipped by 6 bases and J by 3 bases; unmatched bases: 5. This chain's CDR3 is CASRTTGGYYGYTF. CDR3 nucleotides: TGTGCCAGCAGGACGACAGGGGGGTACTATGGCTACACCTTC.

To note about this clonotype: One end of the junction varies from germline; a read error may be responsible. The chain employs TRBV6-2 or TRBV6-3 and TRBJ1-4; D uncertain. CDR3 length equals 15 residues. Germline loops: CDR1 MNHEY, CDR2 SVGEGT. CDR3 in amino acids: CASSYTYSTNENLFF. As DNA, the CDR3 is TGTGCCAGCAGTTACACGTACTCAACTAATGAAAATCTGTTTTTT.

The chain recombines TRBV6-2 or TRBV6-3 with TRBJ2-7, with D hard to call. V lost 2 bases and J 1 base, leaving 6 bases between the germline ends. Per germline, CDR1 MNHEY and CDR2 SVGEGT. The length of the CDR3 is 13 residues. DNA for the CDR3: TGTGCCAGCAGTTACGACCTGTCCTACGAGCAGTACTTC. It specifies CASSYDLSYEQYF.